Below, one TCR beta chain is given with its context. What it binds is unknown. About 100,000 TCR templates underwent assay in each sample. Clones were read by immunoSEQ multiplex PCR, and TCRdb kept only the in-frame ones, dropping some. In the table there are around 100,000 clones, 92% of which are singletons. These data come from a study of siplizumab effects on memory and regulatory T cells. Whole-study findings and limits: The diversity of naive T cells seemed greater than that of memory cells, and their alloresponse contribution seemed major. Suppressive activity of Tregs proliferating in siplizumab cultures remained unconfirmed. With siplizumab, mappable alloreactive CD4+ clones averaged 68.8% Treg-derived, versus around 28% in controls.

Unmatched junction bases numbered 8, after V lost 7 bases and J lost 7 bases. CDR1 MNHEY and CDR2 SVGAGI come from the germline V gene. The CDR3 extends over 15 amino acids. The specimen was Tregs sorted from blood. The sequence derives from a human donor in good health. The chain has TRBV6-5 and TRBJ1-6; 9 positions match TRBD1. The CDR3 spells CASNNGDRENSPLHF. Here the CDR3 DNA reads TGTGCCAGCAACAACGGGGACAGGGAGAATTCACCCCTCCACTTT.